Listed below are T cell receptor beta chains from one sample, sequenced in a study of blood T cell repertoires in COVID-19. Produced via immunoSEQ multiplex PCR; TCRdb's table is partial and in-frame only. There are about 74,000 clones in the sample; just under 85% occur only once, and over 35% lies in the top ten. Sequencing was performed on peripheral blood. The source is a man between 70 and 80 years old with acute or convalescent COVID-19. Both conserved end residues are part of each CDR3. A D gene is named only where the DNA matches it firmly. Size is omitted from some rows. Given values are once, few, many or a class for expanded clones.

j_gene: TRBJ1-4; v_gene: TRBV5-1; abundance: once; d_gene: -; CDR3aa: CASSPGGTEEKLFF; CDR3nt: TGCGCCAGCAGTCCCGGAGGAACGGAAGAAAAACTGTTTTTT
j_gene: TRBJ2-3; v_gene: TRBV5-8; abundance: -; d_gene: TRBD2; CDR3aa: CASSLGLAGADTQYF; CDR3nt: TGTGCCAGCAGCTTGGGCCTAGCGGGAGCAGATACGCAGTATTTT
j_gene: TRBJ1-1; v_gene: TRBV7-8; abundance: -; d_gene: -; CDR3aa: CASSFAGWNTEAFF; CDR3nt: TGTGCCAGCAGCTTCGCAGGGTGGAACACTGAAGCTTTCTTT
j_gene: TRBJ2-7; v_gene: TRBV18; abundance: -; d_gene: TRBD1; CDR3aa: CASSRRDRDGYEQYF; CDR3nt: TGTGCCAGCTCACGCCGGGACAGGGACGGCTACGAGCAGTACTTC
j_gene: TRBJ2-7; v_gene: TRBV27; abundance: once; d_gene: TRBD2; CDR3aa: CASSPRGGSLYEQYF; CDR3nt: TGTGCCAGCAGTCCCCGGGGGGGCTCCCTCTACGAGCAGTACTTC
j_gene: TRBJ1-2; v_gene: TRBV7-3; abundance: -; d_gene: TRBD1; CDR3aa: CASSFGTGGAYGYTF; CDR3nt: TGTGCCAGCAGCTTCGGGACAGGGGGCGCCTATGGCTACACCTTC
j_gene: TRBJ1-3; v_gene: TRBV5-6; abundance: -; d_gene: TRBD1; CDR3aa: CASSRQGAGSGNTIYF; CDR3nt: TGTGCCAGCAGCAGACAGGGGGCCGGATCTGGAAACACCATATATTTT
j_gene: TRBJ1-6; v_gene: TRBV28; abundance: -; d_gene: -; CDR3aa: CASRGRAASYNSPLHF; CDR3nt: TGTGCCAGCAGGGGCAGAGCGGCCTCCTATAATTCACCCCTCCACTTT
j_gene: TRBJ1-5; v_gene: TRBV10-2; abundance: -; d_gene: TRBD1; CDR3aa: CASTQGANNQPQHF; CDR3nt: TGCGCCAGCACCCAGGGGGCCAACAATCAGCCCCAGCATTTT
j_gene: TRBJ1-2; v_gene: TRBV5-5; abundance: many; d_gene: -; CDR3aa: CASSLIRTLSVGYGYTF; CDR3nt: TGTGCCAGCAGCCTAATACGGACTTTGTCAGTGGGCTATGGCTACACCTTC
j_gene: TRBJ2-7; v_gene: TRBV6-5; abundance: -; d_gene: TRBD2; CDR3aa: CASSKATSGNYEQYF; CDR3nt: TGTGCCAGCAGCAAGGCGACTAGCGGTAACTACGAGCAGTACTTC
j_gene: TRBJ1-2; v_gene: TRBV29-1; abundance: -; d_gene: TRBD1; CDR3aa: CSVLQGDGYTF; CDR3nt: TGCAGCGTACTACAGGGGGATGGCTACACCTTC
j_gene: TRBJ2-1; v_gene: TRBV5-1; abundance: few; d_gene: -; CDR3aa: CASSLVPGSYNEQFF; CDR3nt: TGCGCCAGCAGCTTGGTACCGGGCTCCTACAATGAGCAGTTCTTC
j_gene: TRBJ1-5; v_gene: TRBV10-3; abundance: -; d_gene: TRBD1; CDR3aa: CAISERGQGATGNQPQHF; CDR3nt: TGTGCCATCAGTGAGAGGGGACAGGGGGCGACGGGCAATCAGCCCCAGCATTTT
j_gene: TRBJ1-2; v_gene: TRBV18; abundance: -; d_gene: TRBD1; CDR3aa: CASSPIAGTGATNYGYTF; CDR3nt: TGTGCCAGCTCACCAATCGCCGGGACAGGGGCTACTAACTATGGCTACACCTTC
j_gene: TRBJ2-7; v_gene: TRBV6-2/TRBV6-3; abundance: -; d_gene: -; CDR3aa: CASSYSSDSYEQYF; CDR3nt: TGTGCCAGCAGTTACTCTTCAGATTCCTACGAGCAGTACTTC
j_gene: TRBJ2-5; v_gene: TRBV11-1; abundance: -; d_gene: -; CDR3aa: CASSLVRAQETQYF; CDR3nt: TGTGCCAGCAGCTTAGTGAGGGCGCAAGAGACCCAGTACTTC
j_gene: TRBJ1-1; v_gene: TRBV6-1; abundance: -; d_gene: -; CDR3aa: CASSEEFGQGNTEAFF; CDR3nt: TGTGCCAGCAGTGAAGAATTCGGCCAGGGGAACACTGAAGCTTTCTTT
j_gene: TRBJ2-7; v_gene: TRBV7-3; abundance: -; d_gene: -; CDR3aa: CASSSRPAVF; CDR3nt: TGTGCCAGCAGCTCCAGGCCGGCTGTCTTC
j_gene: TRBJ2-7; v_gene: TRBV28; abundance: -; d_gene: TRBD2; CDR3aa: CASSRLAETYEQYF; CDR3nt: TGTGCCAGCAGCCGACTAGCGGAGACCTACGAGCAGTACTTC
j_gene: TRBJ2-3; v_gene: TRBV3-1/TRBV3-2; abundance: -; d_gene: -; CDR3aa: CASSLGWGGTDTQYF; CDR3nt: TGTGCCAGCAGCCTCGGATGGGGGGGCACAGATACGCAGTATTTT